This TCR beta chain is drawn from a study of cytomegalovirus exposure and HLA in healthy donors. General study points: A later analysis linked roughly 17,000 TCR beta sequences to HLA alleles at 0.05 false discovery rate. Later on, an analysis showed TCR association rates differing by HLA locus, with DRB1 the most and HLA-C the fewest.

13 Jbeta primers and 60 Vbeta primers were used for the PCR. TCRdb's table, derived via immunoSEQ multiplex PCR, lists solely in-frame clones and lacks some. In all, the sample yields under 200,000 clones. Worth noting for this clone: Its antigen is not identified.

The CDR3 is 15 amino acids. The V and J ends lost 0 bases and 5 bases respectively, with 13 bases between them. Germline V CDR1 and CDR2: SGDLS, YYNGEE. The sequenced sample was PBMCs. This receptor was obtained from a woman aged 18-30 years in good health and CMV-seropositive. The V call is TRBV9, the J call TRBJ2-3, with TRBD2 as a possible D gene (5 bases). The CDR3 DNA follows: TGTGCCAGCAGCGTAGAGGTTAGCCGGGGAGATACGCAGTATTTT. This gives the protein CASSVEVSRGDTQYF.